One and the same sample provided the 10 T cell receptor beta chains below, sequenced in a study of Graves' ophthalmopathy and Graves' hyperthyroidism. Researchers took RNA transcripts and amplified TCR beta CDR3 regions from them. A first-round RT-PCR used HTBI primers, followed by a second-round multiplex PCR. TCRdb re-called the multiplex PCR reads through MiXCR, storing one row per CDR3 protein. The sample has approximately 700,000 distinct CDR3 sequences, roughly 40% seen once. Sequenced material: peripheral blood. Receptor source: an adult man with Graves' ophthalmopathy.

J is TRBJ2-1 and V is TRBV20-1; D unresolved. The V gene lost 4 bases and the J gene lost 4 bases, with 11 bases spanning the gap. The germline CDR1 and CDR2 sequences are DFQATT and SNEGSKA (reference sequence). This CDR3 region has 13 residues. CDR3: CSAKDGPYNEQFF. The CDR3 bases are TGCAGTGCTAAGGACGGGCCATACAATGAGCAGTTCTTC.

The V and J genes are TRBV20-1 and TRBJ2-7; D perhaps matches TRBD1 (6 bases). Germline V gives CDR1 DFQATT, CDR2 SNEGSKA (reference sequence). CDR3 length: 13 residues. Deletions cut 3 bases from V and 6 bases from J, with 15 bases between. CDR3 nucleotide sequence: TGCAGTGCTAGTGACGGGACAAGGGGCGAGCAGTACTTC. Translated: CSASDGTRGEQYF.

The CDR3 reads CSLRPRGIDEQYF. CDR3 nucleotides: TGCAGTTTACGACCCAGGGGAATCGACGAGCAGTACTTC. This rearrangement joins TRBV20-1 to TRBJ2-7; D might be TRBD1 (6 bases). Deletions cut 8 bases from V and 5 bases from J, with 19 bases between. In germline, CDR1 is DFQATT, CDR2 SNEGSKA (reference sequence). The CDR3 spans 13 residues.

The table lists this clonotype with many counts. This chain uses TRBV12-3 or TRBV12-4 with TRBJ1-1; no reliable D call. V lost 0 bases, J lost 5 bases, and 10 bases lay in between. This CDR3 has 14 residues. CDR3 nucleotide sequence: TGTGCCAGCAGTTTAGCGGAAGGGTGGACTGAAGCTTTCTTT. It translates to CASSLAEGWTEAFF.

The J gene is TRBJ1-5, the V gene TRBV5-6; D is unclear. The CDR3 has 16 amino acids. Trimming stripped 0 bases from V and 1 base from J, with 11 bases between. Germline CDR1 and CDR2: SGHDT and YYEEEE. The CDR3 sequence: CASSLAGVWSNQPQHF. DNA of the CDR3: TGTGCCAGCAGCTTGGCCGGGGTTTGGAGCAATCAGCCCCAGCATTTT.

There are a few counts of this clonotype. The chain combines TRBV10-1 with TRBJ2-7; 7 bases map to TRBD2. From germline, CDR1 is WNHNN and CDR2 SYGVQD (reference sequence). The CDR3 extends over 15 amino acids. J was trimmed by 2 bases and V by 6 bases; bases with no gene match: 10. The CDR3 nucleotides are TGCGCCAGCAGCCCACGGGGGACTACTACCTACGAGCAGTACTTC. Residues: CASSPRGTTTYEQYF.

V gene TRBV29-1 combines with J gene TRBJ1-2; D unclear. The germline CDR1 and CDR2 sequences are SQVTM and ANQGSEA. Trimming took off 1 base at V and 12 bases at J, with 18 bases between the two ends. The CDR3 sequence is 13 residues long. The CDR3 nucleotides are TGCAGCGTTGAAGGGCGCCCAGAATCTGGAAACACCTTC. It yields the protein CSVEGRPESGNTF. Together with reference TRBV29-1 and TRBJ1-2, the CDR3 gives the full variable domain: SAVISQKPSRDICQRGTSLTIQCQVDSQVTMMFWYRQQPGQSLTLIATANQGSEATYESGFVIDKFPISRPNLTFSTLTVSNMSPEDSSIYLCSVEGRPESGNTFGSGTRLTVV.

CDR3 amino acids: CASNGRGYSNQPQHF. The CDR3 nucleotides read TGTGCCAGCAACGGGAGAGGGTATAGCAATCAGCCCCAGCATTTT. This sequence joins TRBV27 and TRBJ1-5; D call uncertain. This CDR3 region has 15 residues. Trimming stripped 7 bases from V and 0 bases from J, with 13 bases between. The germline CDR1 and CDR2 sequences are MNHEY and SMNVEV (reference sequence).

The chain couples TRBV29-1 to TRBJ1-5; perhaps TRBD1 as D (6 bases). The CDR3 extends over 14 amino acids. The V end lost 4 bases, the J end lost 4 bases, and 14 bases lay between the germline ends. Looked up from germline, CDR1 is SQVTM and CDR2 is ANQGSEA. In DNA, the CDR3 is TGCAGCGTTGTAACAGGGCCTACAAATCAGCCCCAGCATTTT. Translated, it gives CSVVTGPTNQPQHF.

This clonotype was recorded at least ten times. V gene TRBV2 combines with J gene TRBJ1-2, with D perhaps TRBD1 (5 bases). CDR3 length equals 11 residues. Germline CDR1 and CDR2: SNHLY and FYNNEI. The CDR3 loop is CASGDGYGYTF. CDR3 bases: TGTGCAAGCGGGGACGGCTATGGCTACACCTTC.